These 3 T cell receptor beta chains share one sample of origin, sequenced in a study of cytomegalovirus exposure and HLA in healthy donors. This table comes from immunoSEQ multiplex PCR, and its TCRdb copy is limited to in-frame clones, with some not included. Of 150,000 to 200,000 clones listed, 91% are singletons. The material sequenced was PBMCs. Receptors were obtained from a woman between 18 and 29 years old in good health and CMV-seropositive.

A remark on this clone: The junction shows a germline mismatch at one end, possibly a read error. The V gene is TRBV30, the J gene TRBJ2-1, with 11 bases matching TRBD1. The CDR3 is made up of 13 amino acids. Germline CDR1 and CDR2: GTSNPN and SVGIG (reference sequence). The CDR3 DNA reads TGTGCCTGGAGTGTACGGGACAGGGGGACGAGGATCTTC. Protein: CAWSVRDRGTRIF.

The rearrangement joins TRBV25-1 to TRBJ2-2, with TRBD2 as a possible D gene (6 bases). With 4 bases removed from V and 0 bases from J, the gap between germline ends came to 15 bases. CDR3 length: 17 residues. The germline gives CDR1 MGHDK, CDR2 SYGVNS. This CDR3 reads CASSGFLGGANTGELFF. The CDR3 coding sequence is TGTGCCAGCAGTGGATTCCTTGGCGGGGCGAACACCGGGGAGCTGTTTTTT.

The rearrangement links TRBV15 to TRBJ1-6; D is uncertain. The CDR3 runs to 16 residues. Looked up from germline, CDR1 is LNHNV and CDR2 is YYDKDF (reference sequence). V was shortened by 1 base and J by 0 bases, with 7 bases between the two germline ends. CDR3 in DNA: TGTGCCACCAGCAGAGTACCGGGCTCCTATAATTCACCCCTCCACTTT. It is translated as CATSRVPGSYNSPLHF.